The 3 T cell receptor beta chains below come from one sample, sequenced in a study of cytomegalovirus exposure and HLA in healthy donors. The PCR had 60 Vbeta and 13 Jbeta primers. Sequencing was performed with immunoSEQ multiplex PCR; in TCRdb, only in-frame clones are kept and a portion is missing. The repertoire has 150,000 to 200,000 clones, approximately 84% of them found once; the top ten carry under 7%. The specimen was PBMCs. The receptors derive from a woman aged 30 to 39 in good health and CMV-seropositive.

The V and J genes are TRBV11-3 and TRBJ2-2; TRBD1 is a possible D gene (5 bases). Germline-derived CDR1 and CDR2 are SGHNT and YENEEA. This CDR3 has 13 residues. Deletions cut 3 bases from V and 5 bases from J, with 7 bases between. The CDR3 nucleotides read TGTGCCAGCAGCTTGGGGCCGACCGGGGAGCTGTTTTTT. Translation: CASSLGPTGELFF.

J is TRBJ1-2 and V is TRBV2; a possible D gene is TRBD1 (5 bases). V lost 7 bases and J 2 bases, leaving 14 bases between the germline ends. The CDR3 sequence is 14 residues long. The V gene's germline CDR1 is SNHLY and CDR2 FYNNEI. CDR3 region: CASTERTGNYGYTF. As DNA, the CDR3 is TGTGCCAGCACCGAGCGAACAGGAAACTATGGCTACACCTTC.

This clone was counted a single time. V is TRBV27 and J is TRBJ2-7, with 11 positions matching TRBD2. J lost 2 bases, V lost 6 bases, and 9 bases had no gene match. CDR1 is MNHEY, CDR2 SMNVEV, per germline (reference sequence). The CDR3 is made up of 16 amino acids. The CDR3 region has the DNA TGTGCCAGCAGCCCCAAGTTAGCGGGAGGGGCCTACGAGCAGTACTTC. Translated: CASSPKLAGGAYEQYF.